This TCR beta chain was retrieved from a study of T cell responses to AZD1222 COVID-19 vaccine. Produced via immunoSEQ multiplex PCR; TCRdb's table is partial and in-frame only. The table has 95,000 to 150,000 clones, about 87% seen once. The sequence was obtained from an adult in good health. Sequenced here: peripheral blood, sampled on day 0 of AZD1222 vaccination.

The CDR3: CASSQDTGQPQHF. DNA for the CDR3: TGTGCCAGCAGCCAAGATACCGGGCAGCCCCAGCATTTT. The chain has TRBV14 and TRBJ1-5; D is ambiguous. The CDR3 loop spans 13 amino acids. Looked up from germline, CDR1 is SGHDN and CDR2 is FVKESK. V gave up 0 bases and J gave up 7 bases, with 7 bases separating them.